This T cell receptor beta chain was captured by sequencing in a study of blood T cell repertoires in COVID-19. Turning to the study itself: Samples of COVID-19 (acute and convalescent) were obtained from the United States, Italy and Spain. Nucleic acid was either cDNA or gDNA, and it came from T cells, B-cell-depleted T cells, or PBMCs.

Only in-frame clones appear in the TCRdb table, and some are missing; sequencing was by immunoSEQ multiplex PCR. Found here are 150,000 to 200,000 clones, almost 80% of them singletons; the top ten hold 15% to 20%. The CDR3 contains 14 residues. V shed 5 bases, J shed 3 bases, and the junction held 7 bases outside the gene matches. Per germline, CDR1 MNHEY and CDR2 SVGAGI. This rearrangement joins TRBV6-5 to TRBJ2-7; TRBD2 matches at 7 bases. The sequence came from a man aged 60-69 years with active or convalescent COVID-19. The sequenced material came from peripheral blood. The CDR3 coding sequence is TGTGCCAGCAGTAGCCCTGGGGGGGTCTACGAGCAGTACTTC. Encoded protein: CASSSPGGVYEQYF.